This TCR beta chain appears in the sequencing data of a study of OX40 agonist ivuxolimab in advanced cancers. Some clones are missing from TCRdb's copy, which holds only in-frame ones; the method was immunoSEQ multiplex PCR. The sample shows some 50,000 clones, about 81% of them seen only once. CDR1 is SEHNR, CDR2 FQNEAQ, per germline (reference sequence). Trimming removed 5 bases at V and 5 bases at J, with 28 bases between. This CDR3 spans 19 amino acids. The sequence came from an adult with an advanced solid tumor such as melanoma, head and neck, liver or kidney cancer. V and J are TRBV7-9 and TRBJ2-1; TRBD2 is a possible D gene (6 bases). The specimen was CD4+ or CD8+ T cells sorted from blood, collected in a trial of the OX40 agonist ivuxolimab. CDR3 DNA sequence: TGTGCCAGCAGCACGACCGTGGGCGGGACTCCCATGACTCACAATGAGCAGTTCTTC. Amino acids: CASSTTVGGTPMTHNEQFF.